This entry lists 30 T cell receptor beta chains sequenced from one sample in a study of T cell responses to AZD1222 COVID-19 vaccine. Sequencing was performed with immunoSEQ multiplex PCR; in TCRdb, only in-frame clones are kept and a portion is missing. The data contain around 85,000 clones, 80% to 90% of them singletons. The sample was peripheral blood, taken on day 0 of AZD1222 vaccination. Receptors originate from an adult in good health.

The chain carries TRBV5-6 and TRBJ2-3; 8 nucleotides match TRBD2. Germline V gene sequence: CDR1 SGHDT, CDR2 YYEEEE. This CDR3 has 16 amino acids. V trimming: 4 bases; J trimming: 1 base; junction bases outside the gene matches: 8. CDR3 DNA: TGTGCCAGCAGCCCCGCGGGGCGGGGGGGCACAGATACGCAGTATTTT. As protein: CASSPAGRGGTDTQYF.

The chain links TRBV7-8 to TRBJ2-1; the match to TRBD2 covers 9 bases. Trimming at V came to 3 bases and at J to 2 bases, leaving 5 bases not matched to a gene. The CDR3 is made up of 16 amino acids. Germline V gene sequence: CDR1 SGHVS, CDR2 FQNEAQ. CDR3 amino acids: CASSFQGGRAYNEQFF. CDR3 coding DNA: TGTGCCAGCAGCTTTCAGGGCGGGAGGGCCTACAATGAGCAGTTCTTC.

The chain joins TRBV11-2 to TRBJ2-1, with D possibly being TRBD1 or TRBD2 (6 bases each). The V gene lost 5 bases and the J gene lost 6 bases, with 17 bases spanning the gap. Germline-derived CDR1 and CDR2 are SGHAT and FQNNGV. CDR3 size: 15 residues. The CDR3 DNA sequence: TGTGCCAGCAGCCTTAGCGGAGTGGGGGCCAATGAGCAGTTCTTC. Encoded protein: CASSLSGVGANEQFF.

This sequence joins TRBV10-3 and TRBJ2-3, with D perhaps matching TRBD1 or TRBD2 (6 bases each). Per the germline V gene, CDR1 is ENHRY and CDR2 is SYGVKD. The CDR3 is made up of 15 amino acids. V was pared by 5 bases and J by 4 bases, with 16 bases between. Here the CDR3 reads CAISRGPGSSDTQYF. The CDR3, as DNA: TGTGCCATCAGTCGGGGGCCAGGGTCTTCAGATACGCAGTATTTT.

The chain links TRBV3-1 (or the pseudogene TRBV3-2) to TRBJ1-1; TRBD1 matches at 7 bases. The CDR3 is 13 amino acids. Germline V CDR1 and CDR2: LGHDT, YNNKEL (reference sequence). V dropped 4 bases and J dropped 6; count of bases not matched to a gene: 5. CDR3 DNA sequence: TGTGCCAGCAGCCCAACAGGGGAAGCTGAAGCTTTCTTT. Translated: CASSPTGEAEAFF.

The V and J genes are TRBV15 and TRBJ1-3, with unresolved D. The germline V and J ends were trimmed by 0 bases and 0 bases, with 6 bases remaining between them. The CDR3 extends over 15 amino acids. Per germline, CDR1 LNHNV and CDR2 YYDKDF (reference sequence). DNA of the CDR3: TGTGCCACCAGCAGAGATGGAACCTCTGGAAACACCATATATTTT. Amino acid sequence: CATSRDGTSGNTIYF.

This rearrangement joins TRBV11-1 to TRBJ2-7; 8 bases align to TRBD1. CDR1 SGHAT and CDR2 FQDESV come from the germline V gene (reference sequence). V shed 4 bases, J shed 6 bases, and the junction held 5 bases outside the gene matches. CDR3 length: 13 amino acids. The CDR3 sequence is CASSWDRSREQYF. The DNA for the CDR3 is TGTGCCAGCAGCTGGGACAGGTCACGCGAGCAGTACTTC.

The sample holds one count of this clone. The chain carries TRBV5-5 and TRBJ2-5; D possibly corresponds to TRBD2 (7 bases). Trimming removed 6 bases at V and 5 bases at J, with 17 bases between. Germline V gives CDR1 SGHKS, CDR2 YYEKEE (reference sequence). The CDR3 consists of 14 residues. CDR3 bases: TGTGCCAGCATAACCAGGACAGCGGGGGAGACCCAGTACTTC. This gives the protein CASITRTAGETQYF.

V and J are TRBV5-1 and TRBJ2-2; D is unresolved. Germline CDR1 and CDR2: SGHRS and YFSETQ. V lost 0 bases and J lost 5, with 20 bases in between. This CDR3 is 18 amino acids long. Here the CDR3 reads CASSLALSRVLRTGELFF. The CDR3 DNA follows: TGCGCCAGCAGCTTGGCCCTTTCACGTGTCCTGAGGACCGGGGAGCTGTTTTTT.

This rearrangement joins TRBV10-3 to TRBJ2-5; no definite D call. CDR3 length: 14 amino acids. Per the germline V gene, CDR1 is ENHRY and CDR2 is SYGVKD. V gave up 6 bases and J gave up 9 bases, with 20 bases separating them. CDR3 sequence: CAISATQQYGAQYF. CDR3 in DNA: TGTGCCATCAGCGCGACCCAACAGTATGGTGCCCAGTACTTC.

The V gene is TRBV27, the J gene TRBJ1-5; 7 nucleotides agree with TRBD1. J was trimmed by 1 base and V by 7 bases; bases with no gene match: 4. CDR1 MNHEY and CDR2 SMNVEV come from the germline V gene (reference sequence). CDR3 length: 14 amino acids. CDR3 protein: CASKKGQSNQPQHF. As DNA, the CDR3 is TGTGCCAGCAAGAAGGGACAGAGCAATCAGCCCCAGCATTTT.

The chain recombines TRBV7-9 with TRBJ2-1; D gene ambiguous. CDR1 and CDR2 from the germline V gene are SEHNR and FQNEAQ (reference sequence). V dropped 4 bases and J dropped 4 bases, with 5 bases sitting between them. The CDR3 has 12 amino acids. CDR3 nucleotide sequence: TGTGCCAGCAGCTCAGAGTACAATGAGCAGTTCTTC. Translation: CASSSEYNEQFF.

The chain has TRBV5-1 and TRBJ2-2, with D possibly being TRBD1 (6 bases). Trimming removed 4 bases at V and 4 bases at J, with 11 bases between. The germline CDR1 and CDR2 sequences are SGHRS and YFSETQ. The CDR3 is 14 residues long. CDR3 nucleotides: TGCGCCAGCAGCAACCGACAGGCCACCGGGGAGCTGTTTTTT. Translated, it gives CASSNRQATGELFF.

The CDR3 is CASSLARDSAGNTIYF. The CDR3 DNA sequence: TGTGCCAGCAGCTTAGCGAGGGACAGCGCTGGAAACACCATATATTTT. The chain is built from TRBV7-8 and TRBJ1-3; 7 bases fit TRBD1. The germline gives CDR1 SGHVS, CDR2 FQNEAQ. V was pared by 0 bases and J by 2 bases, with 4 bases of the junction left unmatched. This CDR3 has 16 residues.

This chain joins TRBV7-2 and TRBJ2-2; no definite D call. Germline lookup yields CDR1 SGHTA and CDR2 FQGNSA. V was clipped by 2 bases and J by 4 bases, with 11 bases between them. CDR3 size: 15 residues. The CDR3: CASSLSEGFTGELFF. CDR3 coding DNA: TGTGCCAGCAGCTTATCCGAAGGTTTCACCGGGGAGCTGTTTTTT.

V is TRBV9 and J is TRBJ2-7; D gene unclear. The ends were cut back, 3 bases at V and 3 bases at J, with 10 bases in the middle. Germline V CDR1 and CDR2: SGDLS, YYNGEE. The CDR3 extends over 13 amino acids. Here the CDR3 DNA reads TGTGCCAGCAGCGGCGCAAGTAACTACGAGCAGTACTTC. Encoded protein: CASSGASNYEQYF.

The CDR3 here is CASSRDTTNYGYTF. The CDR3 DNA reads as TGTGCCAGCAGCAGGGACACCACTAACTATGGCTACACCTTC. This rearrangement joins TRBV7-2 to TRBJ1-2, with a possible D match to TRBD1 (6 bases). The CDR3 loop spans 14 amino acids. V lost 5 bases and J lost 0, with 10 bases in between. Looked up from germline, CDR1 is SGHTA and CDR2 is FQGNSA.

The V call is TRBV6-5, the J call TRBJ2-1; unclear D gene. Per germline, CDR1 MNHEY and CDR2 SVGAGI. V lost 6 bases, J lost 5 bases, and 11 bases lay in between. The CDR3 sequence is 13 residues long. The CDR3 protein is CASRSLAHNEQFF. The CDR3 nucleotides are TGTGCCAGCAGGTCATTAGCCCACAATGAGCAGTTCTTC.

This rearrangement joins TRBV10-1 to TRBJ2-3, with D uncertain. The CDR3 consists of 9 residues. V was shortened by 2 bases and J by 13 bases, with 4 bases between the two germline ends. Germline V gene lookup returns CDR1 WNHNN and CDR2 SYGVQD (reference sequence). The CDR3 coding sequence is TGCGCCAGCAGTGAGGGCGAGTATTTT. Translation: CASSEGEYF.

J is TRBJ2-1 and V is TRBV7-8; 9 bases map to TRBD2. The CDR3 has 20 residues. V was clipped by 5 bases and J by 4 bases; unmatched bases: 21. The V gene's germline CDR1 is SGHVS and CDR2 FQNEAQ. CDR3 residues: CASSTIGVTSSGTPYNEQFF. Written as DNA, the CDR3 is TGTGCCAGCAGCACAATTGGAGTCACTTCTAGCGGGACACCTTACAATGAGCAGTTCTTC. Variable domain in full (rest from reference TRBV7-8 and TRBJ2-1): GAGVSQSPRYKVAKRGQDVALRCDPISGHVSLFWYQQALGQGPEFLTYFQNEAQLDKSGLPSDRFFAERPEGSVSTLKIQRTQQEDSAVYLCASSTIGVTSSGTPYNEQFFGPGTRLTVL.

V usage is TRBV10-2 and J usage is TRBJ1-4; possible D gene TRBD1, 5 bases. There are 14 residues in the CDR3. CDR1 is WSHSY, CDR2 SAAADI, per germline. V was clipped by 4 bases and J by 8 bases, with 14 bases between them. The CDR3 loop reads CASSGADKREKLFF. CDR3 sequence (DNA): TGCGCCAGCAGTGGGGCGGACAAGAGGGAAAAACTGTTTTTT.

The chain has TRBV5-1 and TRBJ2-3; 9 positions agree with TRBD1. Looked up from germline, CDR1 is SGHRS and CDR2 is YFSETQ. The CDR3 runs 17 residues. The V segment lost 0 bases and the J segment 6 bases; nucleotides outside the gene matches: 11. The CDR3 region is CASSLASWTGEGDTQYF. CDR3 DNA: TGCGCCAGCAGCTTGGCCAGCTGGACAGGGGAGGGTGATACGCAGTATTTT.

The chain carries TRBV10-3 and TRBJ2-7; D is possibly TRBD1 or TRBD2 (6 bases each). The CDR3 length is 16 residues. Germline CDR1 reads ENHRY; CDR2 reads SYGVKD. V was clipped by 3 bases and J by 0 bases, with 15 bases between them. The CDR3 nucleotides read TGTGCCATCAGTGATGAGGGGGGAAAGAGCTCCTACGAGCAGTACTTC. This sequence encodes CAISDEGGKSSYEQYF.

The V and J genes are TRBV19 and TRBJ2-6; 9 bases map to TRBD1. CDR3 length equals 18 residues. CDR1 LNHDA and CDR2 SQIVND come from the germline V gene (reference sequence). V shed 3 bases, J shed 2 bases, and the junction held 8 bases outside the gene matches. CDR3 sequence (DNA): TGTGCCAGTAGTATTGGGACAGGGTCTTTTGCTGGGGCCAACGTCCTGACTTTC. Translation gives CASSIGTGSFAGANVLTF.

The genes are TRBV29-1 and TRBJ1-1; 8 bases match TRBD1. The CDR3 has 13 amino acids. The germline V gene has CDR1 SQVTM and CDR2 ANQGSEA. Losses at the gene ends were 4 bases for V and 8 bases for J; bases not matched to a gene: 9. This chain's CDR3 is CSVGGSGQAEAFF. CDR3 bases: TGCAGCGTTGGGGGGTCGGGACAGGCCGAAGCTTTCTTT.

J is TRBJ1-1 and V is TRBV5-4, with TRBD1 matching over 10 bases. Looked up from germline, CDR1 is SGHNT and CDR2 is YYREEE (reference sequence). V lost 2 bases to trimming and J lost 0 bases; unmatched junction nucleotides: 4. The CDR3 loop spans 16 amino acids. Written as DNA, the CDR3 is TGTGCCAGCAGCTTTGGGACAGGGGTAATGAACACTGAAGCTTTCTTT. It encodes CASSFGTGVMNTEAFF. The complete variable domain, with remaining parts taken from reference TRBV5-4 and TRBJ1-1, reads ETGVTQSPTHLIKTRGQQVTLRCSSQSGHNTVSWYQQALGQGPQFIFQYYREEENGRGNFPPRFSGLQFPNYSSELNVNALELDDSALYLCASSFGTGVMNTEAFFGQGTRLTVV.

CDR3 in DNA: TGTGCCAGCTCACCAAACAGGGGTTTCGATGAGCAGTTCTTC. Its protein is CASSPNRGFDEQFF. The V gene is TRBV18, the J gene TRBJ2-1; the match to TRBD1 covers 7 bases. V gave up 2 bases and J gave up 8 bases; unmatched junction bases: 6. Germline lookup yields CDR1 KGHSH and CDR2 LQKENI. There are 14 residues in the CDR3.

CDR3 in amino acids: CASSLGFGGRETQYF. CDR3 sequence (DNA): TGTGCCAGCAGCCTGGGTTTCGGGGGGCGGGAGACCCAGTACTTC. The rearrangement links TRBV7-6 to TRBJ2-5; D possibly corresponds to TRBD2 (7 bases). The ends were cut back, 5 bases at V and 5 bases at J, with 18 bases in the middle. Germline loops: CDR1 SGHVS, CDR2 FNYEAQ. The CDR3 spans 15 residues.

V gene TRBV3-1 (or the pseudogene TRBV3-2) combines with J gene TRBJ1-4; D is uncertain. The ends were cut back, 2 bases at V and 4 bases at J, with 5 bases in the middle. The CDR3 totals 13 residues. Germline CDR1 and CDR2: LGHDT and YNNKEL (reference sequence). The CDR3 sequence: CASSQRINEKLFF. CDR3 nucleotides: TGTGCCAGCAGCCAACGGATTAATGAAAAACTGTTTTTT.

J is TRBJ2-1 and V is TRBV14; 7 positions agree with TRBD1. Germline V gene sequence: CDR1 SGHDN, CDR2 FVKESK. This CDR3 comprises 18 residues. Losses at the gene ends were 3 bases for V and 0 bases for J; bases not matched to a gene: 11. The CDR3 here is CASSQGQTGLSSYNEQFF. DNA for the CDR3: TGTGCCAGCAGCCAGGGACAGACAGGGTTGAGCTCCTACAATGAGCAGTTCTTC.